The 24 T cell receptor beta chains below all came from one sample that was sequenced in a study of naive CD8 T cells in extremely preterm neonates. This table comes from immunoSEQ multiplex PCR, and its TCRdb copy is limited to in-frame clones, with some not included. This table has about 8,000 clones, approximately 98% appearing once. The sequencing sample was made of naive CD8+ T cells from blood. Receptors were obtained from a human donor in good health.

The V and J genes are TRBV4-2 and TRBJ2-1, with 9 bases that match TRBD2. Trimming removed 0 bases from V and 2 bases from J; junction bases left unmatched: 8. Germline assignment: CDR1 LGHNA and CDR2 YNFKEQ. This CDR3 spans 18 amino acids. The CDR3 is CASSQDPSSGTAYNEQFF. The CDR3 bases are TGTGCCAGCAGCCAAGATCCATCTAGCGGGACAGCCTACAATGAGCAGTTCTTC.

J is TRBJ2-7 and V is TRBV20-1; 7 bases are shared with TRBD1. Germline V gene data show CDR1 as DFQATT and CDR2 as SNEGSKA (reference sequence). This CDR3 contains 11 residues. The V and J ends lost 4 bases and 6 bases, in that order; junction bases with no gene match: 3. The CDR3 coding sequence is TGCAGTGCTAAGACAGGGTTCGAGCAGTACGTC. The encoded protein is CSAKTGFEQYV.

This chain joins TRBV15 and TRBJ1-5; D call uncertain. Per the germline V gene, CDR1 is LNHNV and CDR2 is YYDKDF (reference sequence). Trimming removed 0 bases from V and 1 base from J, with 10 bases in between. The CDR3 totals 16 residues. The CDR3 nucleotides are TGTGCCACCAGCAGAGATTGGGCAAGGAGCAATCAGCCCCAGCATTTT. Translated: CATSRDWARSNQPQHF.

CDR3 sequence: CASSLATSPSEEQFF. In nucleotides, the CDR3 is TGCGCCAGCAGCTTGGCAACTAGCCCTAGTGAGGAGCAGTTCTTC. This chain joins TRBV5-1 and TRBJ2-1; D is possibly TRBD2 (6 bases). Trimming took 0 bases from V and 10 from J, leaving 17 bases between them. The CDR3 is 15 residues long. Germline loops: CDR1 SGHRS, CDR2 YFSETQ.

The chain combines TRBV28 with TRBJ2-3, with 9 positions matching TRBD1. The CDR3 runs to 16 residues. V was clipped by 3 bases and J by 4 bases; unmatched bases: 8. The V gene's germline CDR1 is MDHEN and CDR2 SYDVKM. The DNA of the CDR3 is TGTGCCAGCAGTTTTCACCGGGACAGGGTGTCAGATACGCAGTATTTT. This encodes CASSFHRDRVSDTQYF. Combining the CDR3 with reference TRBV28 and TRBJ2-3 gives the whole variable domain DVKVTQSSRYLVKRTGEKVFLECVQDMDHENMFWYRQDPGLGLRLIYFSYDVKMKEKGDIPEGYSVSREKKERFSLILESASTNQTSMYLCASSFHRDRVSDTQYFGPGTRLTVL.

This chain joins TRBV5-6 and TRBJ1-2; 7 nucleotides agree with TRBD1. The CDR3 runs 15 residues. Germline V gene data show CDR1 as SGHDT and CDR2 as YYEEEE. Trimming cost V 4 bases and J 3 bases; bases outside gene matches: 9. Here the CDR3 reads CASSPDLQGHYGYTF. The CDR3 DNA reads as TGTGCCAGCAGCCCCGATCTACAGGGGCACTATGGCTACACCTTC.

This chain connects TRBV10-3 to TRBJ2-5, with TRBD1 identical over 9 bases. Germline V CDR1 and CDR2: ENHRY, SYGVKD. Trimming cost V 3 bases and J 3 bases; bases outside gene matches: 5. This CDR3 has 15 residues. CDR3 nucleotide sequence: TGTGCCATCAGTGACCAGACAGGGGGAGAAGAGACCCAGTACTTC. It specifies CAISDQTGGEETQYF.

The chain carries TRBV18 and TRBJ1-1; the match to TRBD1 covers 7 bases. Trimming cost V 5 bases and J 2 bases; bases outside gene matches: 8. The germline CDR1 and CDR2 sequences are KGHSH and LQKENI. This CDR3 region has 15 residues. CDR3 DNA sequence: TGTGCCAGCTCATCTACCGGGACAGACAACACTGAAGCTTTCTTT. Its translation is CASSSTGTDNTEAFF.

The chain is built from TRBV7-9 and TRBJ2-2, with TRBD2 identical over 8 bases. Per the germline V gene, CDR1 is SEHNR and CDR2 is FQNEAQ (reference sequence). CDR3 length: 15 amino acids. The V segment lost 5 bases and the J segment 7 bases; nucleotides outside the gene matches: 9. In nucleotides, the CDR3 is TGTGCCAGCAGCCGGACTAGCCCAGACGGCGGGGAGCTGTTTTTT. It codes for CASSRTSPDGGELFF.

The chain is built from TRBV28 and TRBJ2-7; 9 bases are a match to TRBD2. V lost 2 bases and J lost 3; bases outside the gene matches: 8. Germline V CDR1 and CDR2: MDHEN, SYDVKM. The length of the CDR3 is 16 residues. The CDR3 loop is CASSLPQAGGLYEQYF. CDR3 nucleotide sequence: TGTGCCAGCAGTTTACCACAAGCGGGGGGTCTCTACGAGCAGTACTTC.

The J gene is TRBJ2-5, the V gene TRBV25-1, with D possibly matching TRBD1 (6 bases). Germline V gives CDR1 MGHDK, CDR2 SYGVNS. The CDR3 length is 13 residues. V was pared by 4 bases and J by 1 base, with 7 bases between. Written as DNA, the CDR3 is TGTGCCAGCAGTGCGGACAGCCAAGAGACCCAGTACTTC. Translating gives CASSADSQETQYF.

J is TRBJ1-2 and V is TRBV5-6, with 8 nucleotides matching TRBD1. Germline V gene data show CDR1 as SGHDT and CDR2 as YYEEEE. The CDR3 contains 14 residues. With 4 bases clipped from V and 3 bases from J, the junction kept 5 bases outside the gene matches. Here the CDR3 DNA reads TGTGCCAGCAGCCGGGACAGGCAAGACTATGGCTACACCTTC. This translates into CASSRDRQDYGYTF.

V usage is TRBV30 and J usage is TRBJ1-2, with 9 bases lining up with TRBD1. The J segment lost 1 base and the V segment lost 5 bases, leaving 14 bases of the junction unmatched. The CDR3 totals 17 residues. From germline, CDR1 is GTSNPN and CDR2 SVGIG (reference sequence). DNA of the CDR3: TGTGCCTGGTCCCCCTCGGGGACAGGGAACTTTAACTATGGCTACACCTTC. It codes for CAWSPSGTGNFNYGYTF.

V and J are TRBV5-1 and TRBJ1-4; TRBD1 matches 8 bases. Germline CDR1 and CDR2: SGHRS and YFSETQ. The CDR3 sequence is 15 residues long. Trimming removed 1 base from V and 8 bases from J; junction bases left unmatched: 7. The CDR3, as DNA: TGCGCCAGCAGCTTGCAAGGACAGGGAGGAGAAAAACTGTTTTTT. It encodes CASSLQGQGGEKLFF.

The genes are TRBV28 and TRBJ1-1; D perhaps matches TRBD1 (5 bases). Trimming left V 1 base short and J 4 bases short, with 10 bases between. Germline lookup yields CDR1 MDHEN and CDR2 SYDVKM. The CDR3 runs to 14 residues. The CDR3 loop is CASSLSRESTEAFF. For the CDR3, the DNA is TGTGCCAGCAGTTTATCCAGGGAAAGCACTGAAGCTTTCTTT.

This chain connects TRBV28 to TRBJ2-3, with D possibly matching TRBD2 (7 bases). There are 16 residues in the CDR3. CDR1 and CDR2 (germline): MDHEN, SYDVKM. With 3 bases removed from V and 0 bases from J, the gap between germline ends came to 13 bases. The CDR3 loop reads CASSLAQGGSTDTQYF. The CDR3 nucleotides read TGTGCCAGCAGTTTGGCACAGGGAGGGAGCACAGATACGCAGTATTTT.

The CDR3 DNA follows: TGTGCCAGTAGTTGGGACAGTTTCGGCACTGAAGCTTTCTTT. Amino acid sequence: CASSWDSFGTEAFF. J is TRBJ1-1 and V is TRBV19; 7 bases are shared with TRBD1. Germline V CDR1 and CDR2: LNHDA, SQIVND (reference sequence). The CDR3 has 14 residues. Trimming took 5 bases from V and 4 from J; bases not matched to a gene: 7.

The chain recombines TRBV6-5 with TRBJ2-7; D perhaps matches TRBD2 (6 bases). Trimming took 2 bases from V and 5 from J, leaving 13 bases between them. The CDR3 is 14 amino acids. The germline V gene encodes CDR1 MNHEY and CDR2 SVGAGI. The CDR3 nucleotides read TGTGCCAGCAGTTACGGGGCGGGGACCAACGAGCAGTACTTC. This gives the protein CASSYGAGTNEQYF.

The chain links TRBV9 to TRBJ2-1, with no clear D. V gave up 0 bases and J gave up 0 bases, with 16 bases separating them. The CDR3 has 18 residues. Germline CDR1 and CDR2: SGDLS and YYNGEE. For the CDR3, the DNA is TGTGCCAGCAGCGTAGCGGCACGGATCCAGGCCTCCTACAATGAGCAGTTCTTC. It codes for CASSVAARIQASYNEQFF.

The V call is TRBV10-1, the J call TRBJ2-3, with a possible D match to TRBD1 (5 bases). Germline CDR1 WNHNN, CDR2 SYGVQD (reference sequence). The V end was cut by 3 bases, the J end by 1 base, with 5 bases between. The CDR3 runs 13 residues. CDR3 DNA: TGCGCCAGCAGTGAACAGGGCACAGATACGCAGTATTTT. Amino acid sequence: CASSEQGTDTQYF.

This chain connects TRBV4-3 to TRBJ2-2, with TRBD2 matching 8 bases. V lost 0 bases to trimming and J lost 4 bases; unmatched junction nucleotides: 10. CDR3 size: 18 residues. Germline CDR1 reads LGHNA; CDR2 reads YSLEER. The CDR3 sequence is CASSQEVRTSMGTGELFF. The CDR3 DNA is TGCGCCAGCAGCCAAGAGGTTAGGACTAGCATGGGCACCGGGGAGCTGTTTTTT.

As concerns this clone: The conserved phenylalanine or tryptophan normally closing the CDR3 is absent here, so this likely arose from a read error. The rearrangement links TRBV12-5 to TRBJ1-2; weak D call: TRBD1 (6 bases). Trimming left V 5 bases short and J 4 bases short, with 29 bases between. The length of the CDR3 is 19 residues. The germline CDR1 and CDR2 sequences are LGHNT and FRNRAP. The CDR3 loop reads CASGRLGLQGQGKTYGYTL. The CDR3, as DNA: TGTGCTAGTGGTCGTTTGGGTTTGCAGGGGCAGGGAAAGACCTATGGCTACACCCTC.

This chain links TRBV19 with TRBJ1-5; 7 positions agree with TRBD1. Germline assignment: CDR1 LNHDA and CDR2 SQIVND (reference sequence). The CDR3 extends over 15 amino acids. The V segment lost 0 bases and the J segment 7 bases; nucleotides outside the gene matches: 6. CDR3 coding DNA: TGTGCCAGTAGTATAGACCACAGGGGTGAGCAGCCCCAGCATTTT. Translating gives CASSIDHRGEQPQHF.

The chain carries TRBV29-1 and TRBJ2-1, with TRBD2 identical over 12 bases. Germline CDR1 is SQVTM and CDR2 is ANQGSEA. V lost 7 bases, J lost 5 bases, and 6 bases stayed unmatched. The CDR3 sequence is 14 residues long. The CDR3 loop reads CSGDRLAGDNEQFF. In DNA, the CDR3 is TGCAGCGGGGATCGACTAGCGGGGGACAATGAGCAGTTCTTC.